This T cell receptor (beta chain) originates from a study of identical twins. This clonotype appeared many times. Its antigen is unidentified. This CDR3 is built from 13 residues. The J segment lost 5 bases and the V segment lost 7 bases, leaving 7 bases of the junction unmatched. Healthy Caucasian individuals made up all the donors. A universal primer site arose from template switching, and cDNA bore unique molecular identifiers. TCRdb reanalysed the 5' RACE reads using MiXCR and keeps one entry per CDR3 protein. The table lists under 900,000 distinct CDR3 sequences, about 12% of them singletons, with roughly 1.6% in the top ten. Whole-study results and caveats: In beta out-of-frame sequences, the excess sharing between twins was weaker. Researchers caution that invariant MAIT and iNKT cells could partly confound zero-insertion analyses.

The data also belong to a second study, concerning yellow fever vaccine responses in identical twins.

The chain carries TRBV12-3 or TRBV12-4 and TRBJ1-1; 7 bases match TRBD1. Sequencing was performed on PBMCs. The TCR sequence derives from a woman aged 18 to 35 in good health. The chain's CDR3 is CASKQGLGTEAFF. The CDR3 region has the DNA TGTGCCAGCAAACAGGGGTTAGGAACTGAAGCTTTCTTT.